Listed here are 19 T cell receptor beta chains from one sample, sequenced in a study of a mutant IDH1 vaccine in newly diagnosed glioma. No antigen is known for these receptors. Assay used: immunoSEQ multiplex PCR; TCRdb lists only in-frame clones, some missing. Of about 44,000 clones listed, 81% are singletons. The time point: week 35, safety follow-up. Topical imiquimod was applied with each vaccine dose, which held 300 ug of mutant IDH1 20-mer peptide. The sample here was PBMCs, taken from a glioma patient whose treatment included an IDH1 peptide vaccine. These receptors were collected from a woman in her thirties or forties with glioma. Some clones in this sample may be carry-over from other donors' samples.

The chain links TRBV9 to TRBJ1-1; D is uncertain. This CDR3 has 15 amino acids. Deletions cut 2 bases from V and 1 base from J, with 12 bases between. CDR1 is SGDLS and CDR2 is YYNGEE in the germline V gene. The DNA of the CDR3 is TGTGCCAGCAGCGTTTCCGCAAACGCGAACACTGAAGCTTTCTTT. Protein product: CASSVSANANTEAFF.

The chain employs TRBV4-3 and TRBJ2-1; 8 bases are a match to TRBD2. The CDR3 loop spans 16 amino acids. The V gene end was trimmed by 0 bases and the J gene end by 2 bases; junction bases not matched to a gene: 3. Germline V gene data show CDR1 as LGHNA and CDR2 as YSLEER. The CDR3 DNA sequence: TGCGCCAGCAGCCAAGAGGGGGGACTAGCCTACAATGAGCAGTTCTTC. The encoded protein is CASSQEGGLAYNEQFF.

The chain recombines TRBV4-3 with TRBJ1-2; D remains ambiguous. Germline CDR1 and CDR2: LGHNA and YSLEER. The V end lost 0 bases, the J end lost 8 bases, and 16 bases lay between the germline ends. The CDR3 length is 15 residues. The CDR3 DNA reads as TGCGCCAGCAGCCAAGATCGGGTCCAGATTCAGGGCTACACCTTC. Its translation is CASSQDRVQIQGYTF.

This sequence joins TRBV4-1 and TRBJ1-4, with TRBD1 as a possible D gene (5 bases). Trimming removed 4 bases from V and 4 bases from J, with 7 bases in between. CDR3 size: 13 residues. The germline gives CDR1 MGHRA, CDR2 YSYEKL. This chain's CDR3 is CASSLTVNEKLFF. Written as DNA, the CDR3 is TGCGCCAGCAGCCTGACAGTTAATGAAAAACTGTTTTTT.

This clone counts as medium-sized (0.01 to 0.1%). The rearrangement uses TRBV7-2 and TRBJ1-5; D unresolved. CDR3 length: 15 residues. The V gene's germline CDR1 is SGHTA and CDR2 FQGNSA. The ends were cut back, 5 bases at V and 3 bases at J, with 14 bases in the middle. The CDR3 nucleotides are TGTGCCAGCAGCCTATGGACGGACCTCAATCAGCCCCAGCATTTT. It specifies CASSLWTDLNQPQHF. The full variable domain, with the rest looked up from reference TRBV7-2 and TRBJ1-5, is GAGVSQSPSNKVTEKGKDVELRCDPISGHTALYWYRQSLGQGLEFLIYFQGNSAPDKSGLPSDRFSAERTGGSVSTLTIQRTQQEDSAVYLCASSLWTDLNQPQHFGDGTRLSIL.

This chain uses TRBV27 with TRBJ1-1; D is uncertain. Trimming cost V 9 bases and J 0 bases, with 17 bases left between them. The CDR3 is 15 residues long. Germline CDR1 is MNHEY and CDR2 is SMNVEV (reference sequence). The CDR3 loop reads CARGRVNGVNTEAFF. Here the CDR3 DNA reads TGTGCCAGGGGTCGGGTAAATGGGGTGAACACTGAAGCTTTCTTT.

This chain links TRBV19 with TRBJ1-5; D is uncertain. The CDR3 is 15 amino acids. Trimming took 1 base from V and 6 from J, leaving 13 bases between them. Germline V CDR1 and CDR2: LNHDA, SQIVND (reference sequence). Here the CDR3 reads CASSIGTVNAQPQHF. CDR3 in DNA: TGTGCCAGTAGTATAGGGACTGTGAATGCTCAGCCCCAGCATTTT.

V usage is TRBV7-9 and J usage is TRBJ2-1, with D possibly TRBD2 on 5 matching bases. The CDR3 sequence is 12 residues long. With 2 bases removed from V and 7 bases from J, the gap between germline ends came to 6 bases. Germline V gives CDR1 SEHNR, CDR2 FQNEAQ (reference sequence). CDR3 bases: TGTGCCAGCAGCTTAAGGGAGAATGAGCAGTTCTTC. Amino acid sequence: CASSLRENEQFF.

This clone came up a few times. This chain links TRBV7-2 with TRBJ1-1, with TRBD1 as a possible D gene (6 bases). Germline lookup yields CDR1 SGHTA and CDR2 FQGNSA. V lost 4 bases and J 3 bases, leaving 9 bases between the germline ends. The CDR3 contains 13 residues. CDR3 amino acids: CASSWTAYTEAFF. In DNA form, the CDR3 reads TGTGCCAGCAGCTGGACAGCTTACACTGAAGCTTTCTTT.

This clone was observed a handful of times. The rearrangement links TRBV4-2 to TRBJ2-1; 8 positions agree with TRBD2. Trimming cost V 0 bases and J 10 bases; bases outside gene matches: 11. This CDR3 has 16 amino acids. CDR1 is LGHNA, CDR2 YNFKEQ, per germline. The CDR3 region has the DNA TGTGCCAGCAGCCAAGATTGGCGAGCGGGGGCATCCGAGCAGTTCTTC. The encoded protein is CASSQDWRAGASEQFF.

The chain couples TRBV6-6 to TRBJ2-1, with no clear D. This CDR3 contains 14 residues. V was cut by 8 bases and J by 4 bases, with 15 bases left in between. The germline CDR1 and CDR2 sequences are MNHNY and SVGAGI (reference sequence). DNA of the CDR3: TGTGCCAGCCAGGAGTCGCCTGCTTACAATGAGCAGTTCTTC. Its translation: CASQESPAYNEQFF.

The rearrangement links TRBV25-1 to TRBJ1-4; D might be TRBD1 (5 bases). The CDR3 contains 17 residues. Trimming removed 4 bases from V and 6 bases from J, with 21 bases in between. Germline V CDR1 and CDR2: MGHDK, SYGVNS. The CDR3 spells CASSALDVGQGYEKLFF. DNA for the CDR3: TGTGCCAGCAGTGCCCTTGATGTCGGCCAGGGTTATGAAAAACTGTTTTTT.

This clone was observed a handful of times. The V call is TRBV4-1, the J call TRBJ1-5; perhaps TRBD1 as D (5 bases). Trimming cost V 0 bases and J 7 bases, with 7 bases left between them. In germline, CDR1 is MGHRA, CDR2 YSYEKL. This CDR3 is built from 13 residues. In nucleotides, the CDR3 is TGCGCCAGCAGCCAAGATCCAGGGCAGCCCCAGCATTTT. Encoded protein: CASSQDPGQPQHF.

This rearrangement joins TRBV7-2 to TRBJ1-1, with D uncertain. V gave up 2 bases and J gave up 3 bases, with 7 bases separating them. This CDR3 has 13 residues. Germline V gene sequence: CDR1 SGHTA, CDR2 FQGNSA. The CDR3 reads CASSLSRDTEAFF. CDR3 nucleotides: TGTGCCAGCAGCTTATCGAGGGACACTGAAGCTTTCTTT.

Details on this clone: Distinct nucleotide sequences in the sample also encode this CDR3. J is TRBJ2-7 and V is TRBV5-4, with a possible D match to TRBD1 (6 bases). V gave up 1 base and J gave up 3 bases, with 8 bases separating them. Germline CDR1 reads SGHNT; CDR2 reads YYREEE (reference sequence). The CDR3 runs to 13 residues. The CDR3, as DNA: TGTGCCAGCAGCTTGAGAGGGGGCTACGAGCAGTACTTC. Translated: CASSLRGGYEQYF.

The rearrangement links TRBV7-9 to TRBJ1-2; 7 bases map to TRBD1. Looked up from germline, CDR1 is SEHNR and CDR2 is FQNEAQ (reference sequence). CDR3 length equals 15 residues. V lost 7 bases and J lost 4; bases outside the gene matches: 12. The CDR3 nucleotides are TGTGCCAGCACCCTCCTCGAAGGGGGCATCTATGGCTACACCTTC. Translating it yields CASTLLEGGIYGYTF.

This clone was counted a single time. The junction departs from germline at one end; a sequencing error may be responsible. V usage is TRBV7-7 and J usage is TRBJ1-4, with D hard to call. Germline CDR1 and CDR2: SSHAT and FNYEAQ (reference sequence). This CDR3 is built from 16 residues. This CDR3 reads CASSLGMGGPDEKLFF. The CDR3 DNA is TGTGCTAGCAGCTTAGGCATGGGCGGGCCGGATGAAAAACTGTTTTTT.

The CDR3 nucleotides read TGTGCCAGCAGTTTAAGCCGCGAATTGGTCTTAGCTAATTCACCCCTCCACTTT. Translated: CASSLSRELVLANSPLHF. The chain uses TRBV27 and TRBJ1-6; D is unclear. The germline CDR1 and CDR2 sequences are MNHEY and SMNVEV (reference sequence). This CDR3 comprises 18 residues. Trimming shortened V by 2 bases and J by 6 bases, and 20 bases separated the two germline ends.

CDR3 bases: TGTGCCAGCAGTTTGAAGGGGGGGAACTATGGCTACACCTTC. Residues: CASSLKGGNYGYTF. The chain uses TRBV27 and TRBJ1-2; TRBD1 is a possible D gene (6 bases). The CDR3 has 14 residues. V was shortened by 3 bases and J by 2 bases, with 10 bases between the two germline ends. Germline V gene lookup returns CDR1 MNHEY and CDR2 SMNVEV (reference sequence).